This TCR beta chain was profiled in a study of post-analysis software for immune sequencing data. Study-level information: Relapsing-remitting, secondary progressive and progressive-relapsing forms of multiple sclerosis all featured among disease courses. Study results and caveats: TRBV segments more frequent in patients than in controls numbered five and included TRBV5-6, TRBV5-1 and TRBV20-1. F-measure co-clustering was strong for batch-matched samples.

Concerning this clonotype: No antigen is known for it.

The CDR3 is 14 residues long. The V gene's germline CDR1 is LGHNA and CDR2 YNFKEQ. Trimming removed 1 base at V and 0 bases at J, with 4 bases between. Built from TCR beta cDNA, the libraries had unique molecular identifiers in them. Each CDR3 protein gets one entry after TCRdb re-called the PCR reads with MiXCR. The table shows hundreds of thousands of distinct CDR3 sequences, with roughly 45% occurring only once. The TCR sequence derives from a girl aged 5 to 17 with multiple sclerosis. Sequencing was performed on blood. V is TRBV4-2 and J is TRBJ1-5; unclear D gene. The CDR3 spells CASSQGDSNQPQHF. Here the CDR3 DNA reads TGTGCCAGCAGCCAAGGAGATAGCAATCAGCCCCAGCATTTT.